These T cell receptor beta chains were read from a single sample in a study of CD8 T cells in Susac syndrome. One entry per CDR3 protein results from TCRdb running MiXCR on the immunoSEQ multiplex PCR reads. The table has about 120,000 distinct CDR3 sequences, just under 95% seen once; the top ten hold about 0.11%. Sequencing used CD8+ T cells from PBMCs. These receptors all come from a human donor in good health. The CDR3 runs from the conserved cysteine through the conserved F or W. A D gene is named only where the DNA matches it firmly. Only part of the rows carry a size: once, few, many, or a class if the clone is expanded.

cdr3_length: 15; d_call: TRBD1; j_call: TRBJ1-2; v_call: TRBV7-9; clone_size: -; cdr3_aa: CASSPGQGNYYGYTF; cdr3_nt: TGTGCCAGCAGCCCGGGACAGGGGAACTACTATGGCTACACCTTC
cdr3_length: 11; d_call: -; j_call: TRBJ2-7; v_call: TRBV14; clone_size: -; cdr3_aa: CASSEDYEQYF; cdr3_nt: TGTGCCAGCAGCGAAGACTACGAGCAGTACTTC
cdr3_length: 13; d_call: TRBD1; j_call: TRBJ2-1; v_call: TRBV25-1; clone_size: -; cdr3_aa: CATDRGSYNEQFF; cdr3_nt: TGTGCCACTGACAGGGGCTCCTACAATGAGCAGTTCTTC
cdr3_length: 14; d_call: -; j_call: TRBJ1-6; v_call: TRBV20-1; clone_size: -; cdr3_aa: CSAEMAGANSPLHF; cdr3_nt: TGCAGTGCCGAAATGGCAGGAGCGAATTCACCCCTCCACTTT
cdr3_length: 13; d_call: -; j_call: TRBJ1-5; v_call: TRBV29-1; clone_size: -; cdr3_aa: CSVADGGEQPQHF; cdr3_nt: TGCAGCGTTGCGGACGGCGGTGAGCAGCCCCAGCATTTT
cdr3_length: 14; d_call: TRBD1; j_call: TRBJ1-1; v_call: TRBV14; clone_size: -; cdr3_aa: CASSQDGTGYQAFF; cdr3_nt: TGTGCCAGCAGCCAAGACGGGACAGGATACCAAGCTTTCTTT
cdr3_length: 13; d_call: -; j_call: TRBJ2-3; v_call: TRBV7-9; clone_size: few; cdr3_aa: CASRYGSGDTQYF; cdr3_nt: TGTGCCAGCAGATACGGGAGTGGAGATACGCAGTATTTT
cdr3_length: 18; d_call: TRBD2; j_call: TRBJ2-1; v_call: TRBV19; clone_size: -; cdr3_aa: CASSHTGTSGGARDEQFF; cdr3_nt: TGTGCCAGTAGTCACACTGGGACTAGCGGGGGGGCGCGGGATGAGCAGTTCTTC
cdr3_length: 14; d_call: -; j_call: TRBJ2-7; v_call: TRBV19; clone_size: -; cdr3_aa: CASSISSGSDEQYF; cdr3_nt: TGTGCCAGTAGTATTTCCAGTGGTAGCGACGAGCAGTACTTC
cdr3_length: 19; d_call: TRBD1; j_call: TRBJ2-1; v_call: TRBV4-3; clone_size: -; cdr3_aa: CASSPDRALAPSSYNEQFF; cdr3_nt: TGCGCCAGCAGCCCGGACAGGGCGTTAGCCCCTAGCTCCTACAATGAGCAGTTCTTC
cdr3_length: 13; d_call: -; j_call: TRBJ1-1; v_call: TRBV15; clone_size: -; cdr3_aa: CATSRDRPAEAFF; cdr3_nt: TGTGCCACCAGCAGAGATCGCCCCGCTGAAGCTTTCTTT
cdr3_length: 16; d_call: TRBD1; j_call: TRBJ2-1; v_call: TRBV20-1; clone_size: -; cdr3_aa: CSARDQRTGEGGEQFF; cdr3_nt: TGCAGTGCTAGAGACCAACGGACAGGGGAGGGAGGAGAGCAGTTCTTC
cdr3_length: 15; d_call: TRBD1; j_call: TRBJ1-2; v_call: TRBV4-2; clone_size: -; cdr3_aa: CASEPVQGSIGGYTF; cdr3_nt: TGTGCCAGCGAACCAGTACAGGGGTCCATCGGTGGCTACACCTTC
cdr3_length: 13; d_call: -; j_call: TRBJ2-5; v_call: TRBV29-1; clone_size: -; cdr3_aa: CSVTDRAGETQYF; cdr3_nt: TGCAGCGTGACAGACAGGGCGGGGGAGACCCAGTACTTC
cdr3_length: 13; d_call: -; j_call: TRBJ1-1; v_call: TRBV29-1; clone_size: -; cdr3_aa: CSSEVQENTEAFF; cdr3_nt: TGCAGCTCTGAGGTCCAGGAGAACACTGAAGCTTTCTTT
cdr3_length: 14; d_call: TRBD2; j_call: TRBJ2-3; v_call: TRBV5-6; clone_size: once; cdr3_aa: CASSAGTRGDTQYF; cdr3_nt: TGTGCCAGCAGCGCGGGGACTAGAGGAGATACGCAGTATTTT
cdr3_length: 15; d_call: -; j_call: TRBJ2-2; v_call: TRBV5-1; clone_size: -; cdr3_aa: CASKLTGGDTGELFF; cdr3_nt: TGCGCCAGTAAACTGACTGGCGGGGACACCGGGGAGCTGTTTTTT
cdr3_length: 15; d_call: -; j_call: TRBJ1-5; v_call: TRBV7-2; clone_size: -; cdr3_aa: CASEDLGGGYQPQHF; cdr3_nt: TGTGCCAGCGAAGATCTTGGGGGGGGGTACCAGCCCCAGCATTTT
cdr3_length: 12; d_call: -; j_call: TRBJ1-2; v_call: TRBV6-1; clone_size: -; cdr3_aa: CASKGPLHGYTF; cdr3_nt: TGTGCCAGCAAGGGACCCCTCCATGGCTACACCTTC
cdr3_length: 15; d_call: TRBD1; j_call: TRBJ2-7; v_call: TRBV9; clone_size: once; cdr3_aa: CASSVGQEFSYEQYF; cdr3_nt: TGTGCCAGCAGCGTGGGACAGGAGTTCTCCTACGAGCAGTACTTC
cdr3_length: 13; d_call: -; j_call: TRBJ1-2; v_call: TRBV3-1; clone_size: -; cdr3_aa: CASSQAQGRGYTF; cdr3_nt: TGTGCCAGCAGCCAAGCTCAGGGACGTGGCTACACCTTC
cdr3_length: 13; d_call: TRBD1; j_call: TRBJ1-1; v_call: TRBV5-1; clone_size: -; cdr3_aa: CASSLEDRLRAFF; cdr3_nt: TGCGCCAGCAGCTTGGAGGACAGGCTTCGGGCTTTCTTT
cdr3_length: 17; d_call: TRBD2; j_call: TRBJ2-1; v_call: TRBV3-1; clone_size: -; cdr3_aa: CASSQESVTGTSNEQFF; cdr3_nt: TGTGCCAGCAGCCAAGAATCCGTAACCGGGACTAGCAATGAGCAGTTCTTC
cdr3_length: 17; d_call: TRBD1; j_call: TRBJ1-1; v_call: TRBV19; clone_size: -; cdr3_aa: CASKDRAIRGLNTEAFF; cdr3_nt: TGTGCCAGTAAAGACAGGGCGATTCGGGGGTTGAACACTGAAGCTTTCTTT
cdr3_length: 15; d_call: TRBD2; j_call: TRBJ2-2; v_call: TRBV7-3; clone_size: -; cdr3_aa: CASSPERGRTGELFF; cdr3_nt: TGTGCCAGCAGCCCCGAGCGGGGGCGCACCGGGGAGCTGTTTTTT
cdr3_length: 15; d_call: TRBD1; j_call: TRBJ1-5; v_call: TRBV19; clone_size: -; cdr3_aa: CASRETGGGDQPQHF; cdr3_nt: TGTGCCAGTAGGGAGACAGGGGGAGGGGATCAGCCCCAGCATTTT
cdr3_length: 15; d_call: -; j_call: TRBJ1-4; v_call: TRBV16; clone_size: -; cdr3_aa: CASSQFGGKDEKLFF; cdr3_nt: TGTGCCAGCAGCCAATTCGGGGGGAAGGATGAAAAACTGTTTTTT
cdr3_length: 17; d_call: TRBD2; j_call: TRBJ2-7; v_call: TRBV7-8; clone_size: -; cdr3_aa: CASSSEAGVGLSYEQYF; cdr3_nt: TGTGCCAGCAGCTCCGAGGCGGGAGTAGGTCTTTCCTACGAGCAGTACTTC
cdr3_length: 14; d_call: TRBD1; j_call: TRBJ2-7; v_call: TRBV12-3/TRBV12-4; clone_size: -; cdr3_aa: CASSRRTGAYEQYF; cdr3_nt: TGTGCCAGCAGCCGTAGGACAGGGGCCTACGAGCAGTACTTC
cdr3_length: 15; d_call: TRBD2; j_call: TRBJ2-1; v_call: TRBV9; clone_size: -; cdr3_aa: CASSVGGGRYNEQFF; cdr3_nt: TGTGCCAGCAGCGTAGGAGGCGGGAGGTACAATGAGCAGTTCTTC
cdr3_length: 16; d_call: -; j_call: TRBJ2-1; v_call: TRBV28; clone_size: -; cdr3_aa: CASSSPSGSSYNEQFF; cdr3_nt: TGTGCCAGCAGTTCCCCGTCGGGGAGCTCCTACAATGAGCAGTTCTTC
cdr3_length: 15; d_call: TRBD1; j_call: TRBJ1-4; v_call: TRBV4-3; clone_size: -; cdr3_aa: CASRDGQESNEKLFF; cdr3_nt: TGCGCCAGCAGAGACGGACAGGAGTCTAATGAAAAACTGTTTTTT
cdr3_length: 17; d_call: TRBD2; j_call: TRBJ2-1; v_call: TRBV4-3; clone_size: -; cdr3_aa: CASSQEGLAGGYNEQFF; cdr3_nt: TGCGCCAGCAGCCAAGAAGGACTAGCGGGAGGTTACAATGAGCAGTTCTTC
cdr3_length: 19; d_call: TRBD2; j_call: TRBJ2-5; v_call: TRBV20-1; clone_size: -; cdr3_aa: CSAQGSRVLAGALQETQYF; cdr3_nt: TGCAGTGCACAAGGGTCCCGTGTTCTAGCGGGGGCCCTACAAGAGACCCAGTACTTC
cdr3_length: 12; d_call: -; j_call: TRBJ2-1; v_call: TRBV9; clone_size: -; cdr3_aa: CASGPGYNEQFF; cdr3_nt: TGTGCCAGCGGCCCTGGCTACAATGAGCAGTTCTTC